Sequencing of this TCR beta chain was carried out in a study of Tregs in tolerant kidney transplant recipients. On the study more broadly: An approximately 3-day belatacept mixed lymphocyte reaction, sometimes plus 5-day graft donor restimulation, preceded CD4+CD25+CD127- sorting. Antibodies separated recipient from donor cells.

The CDR3 is made up of 14 amino acids. With 8 bases removed from V and 1 base from J, the gap between germline ends came to 11 bases. Germline assignment: CDR1 SNHLY and CDR2 FYNNEI. Study results and caveats: Expanding Tregs on activated donor B cells appeared to best identify donor-specific TCRbeta clones. Biological reproducibility was not directly addressed, but technical replication error appeared minimal.

This clone is medium-sized in the sample. Antigen specificity is unknown. Assay: immunoSEQ multiplex PCR; the TCRdb copy retains only in-frame clones and omits some. The repertoire holds 16,000 or so clones, with around 55% as singletons. Sequenced input: Tregs from blood cultured with allogeneic cells. This chain joins TRBV2 and TRBJ2-2; perhaps TRBD1 as D (6 bases). The sequence was obtained from a human donor in good health. In nucleotides, the CDR3 is TGTGCCAGCGTTGTGGACAGGAACACCGGGGAGCTGTTTTTT. Its translation: CASVVDRNTGELFF.